What follows are 20 T cell receptor beta chains derived from one specimen sequenced in a study of OX40 agonist ivuxolimab in advanced cancers. Measured with immunoSEQ multiplex PCR; TCRdb has only the in-frame clones, and not every one. The sample includes around 58,000 clones, 90% to 95% of them seen just once. Sequencing used CD4+ or CD8+ T cells sorted from blood, obtained in a trial of the OX40 agonist ivuxolimab. Receptors originate from an adult with an advanced solid tumor such as melanoma, head and neck, liver or kidney cancer.

The chain couples TRBV30 to TRBJ1-1; no clear D. Trimming shortened V by 4 bases and J by 4 bases, and 19 bases separated the two germline ends. The CDR3 consists of 15 residues. Germline assignment: CDR1 GTSNPN and CDR2 SVGIG (reference sequence). The CDR3 here is CAWNGEGYWVTEAFF. CDR3 coding DNA: TGTGCCTGGAACGGGGAGGGCTATTGGGTCACTGAAGCTTTCTTT.

The count of this clone is one. The identical CDR3 is also encoded by other nucleotide sequences in the sample. J is TRBJ1-1 and V is TRBV2; D perhaps matches TRBD1 (5 bases). V lost 4 bases and J lost 1, with 19 bases in between. Germline CDR1 is SNHLY and CDR2 is FYNNEI. This CDR3 is 17 amino acids long. The CDR3 DNA reads TGTGCCAGCAGTGTCGGGACTCCCACCTGGGCGAACACTGAAGCTTTCTTT. Amino acids: CASSVGTPTWANTEAFF.

The V call is TRBV7-9, the J call TRBJ2-1; 11 positions match TRBD2. The CDR3 runs to 14 residues. Germline-derived CDR1 and CDR2 are SEHNR and FQNEAQ (reference sequence). V shed 4 bases and J 8 bases; nucleotides not matched to a gene: 4. Here the CDR3 reads CASSSGTSGYEQFF. The CDR3 DNA follows: TGTGCCAGCAGCTCGGGGACTAGCGGCTATGAGCAGTTCTTC.

This sequence joins TRBV13 and TRBJ2-1; D unclear. V was shortened by 5 bases and J by 2 bases, with 13 bases between the two germline ends. The germline CDR1 and CDR2 sequences are PRHDT and FYEKMQ (reference sequence). The CDR3 covers 15 residues. CDR3 loop: CASSAKRLAYNEQFF. In DNA form, the CDR3 reads TGTGCCAGCAGCGCAAAGAGGCTAGCCTACAATGAGCAGTTCTTC.

The chain couples TRBV7-6 to TRBJ2-3; TRBD2 matches at 9 bases. Per the germline V gene, CDR1 is SGHVS and CDR2 is FNYEAQ. The CDR3 length is 15 residues. With V trimmed by 1 base and J by 2 bases, 1 base remained unmatched. CDR3 residues: CASSLVAGDTDTQYF. CDR3 bases: TGTGCCAGCAGCTTAGTAGCGGGAGACACAGATACGCAGTATTTT. Complete variable domain (other parts from reference TRBV7-6 and TRBJ2-3): GAGVSQSPRYKVTKRGQDVALRCDPISGHVSLYWYRQALGQGPEFLTYFNYEAQQDKSGLPNDRFSAERPEGSISTLTIQRTEQRDSAMYRCASSLVAGDTDTQYFGPGTRLTVL.

The chain joins TRBV19 to TRBJ2-1; D ambiguous. V was clipped by 5 bases and J by 0 bases, with 17 bases between them. This CDR3 region has 17 residues. Per the germline V gene, CDR1 is LNHDA and CDR2 is SQIVND (reference sequence). CDR3: CASSRPPQVISYNEQFF. Written as DNA, the CDR3 is TGTGCCAGTAGTCGTCCTCCTCAGGTGATCTCCTACAATGAGCAGTTCTTC.

This clone was observed a handful of times. This chain links TRBV9 with TRBJ1-2; 7 nucleotides line up with TRBD1. Per the germline V gene, CDR1 is SGDLS and CDR2 is YYNGEE. V was pared by 4 bases and J by 4 bases, with 7 bases of the junction left unmatched. The CDR3 consists of 14 residues. The CDR3 coding sequence is TGTGCCAGCAGCTCCATACAGGGGCCCTATGGCTACACCTTC. It specifies CASSSIQGPYGYTF.

Only one count was recorded for this clone. The CDR3 here is CATSAGSLDFFTTYNEQFF. CDR3 sequence (DNA): TGTGCCACTTCCGCCGGCAGCCTGGACTTCTTCACCACCTACAATGAGCAGTTCTTC. The chain has TRBV19 and TRBJ2-1, with D tentatively TRBD2 (5 bases). The CDR3 contains 19 residues. Germline CDR1 and CDR2: LNHDA and SQIVND (reference sequence). V lost 10 bases, J lost 2 bases, and 30 bases lay in between.

The rearrangement uses TRBV27 and TRBJ2-3; the D is unclear. Trimming left V 3 bases short and J 8 bases short, with 12 bases between. The CDR3 covers 13 residues. Looked up from germline, CDR1 is MNHEY and CDR2 is SMNVEV (reference sequence). CDR3 amino acids: CASSFPDSGTQYF. The CDR3 bases are TGTGCCAGCAGTTTCCCGGATTCCGGTACGCAGTATTTT.

The gene calls are TRBV4-2 and TRBJ2-5; weak D call: TRBD2 (5 bases). CDR3 size: 13 residues. The germline V and J ends were trimmed by 0 bases and 4 bases, with 6 bases remaining between them. CDR1 LGHNA and CDR2 YNFKEQ come from the germline V gene. The CDR3 bases are TGTGCCAGCAGCCAAGATGCGGGAGAGACCCAGTACTTC. It codes for CASSQDAGETQYF.

The chain is built from TRBV5-1 and TRBJ2-3; no clear D. The CDR3 has 12 amino acids. Between the trimmed V and J ends, which lost 0 bases and 4 bases, there was a span of 3 bases. Germline assignment: CDR1 SGHRS and CDR2 YFSETQ. The CDR3 protein is CASSLDPDTQYF. CDR3 in DNA: TGCGCCAGCAGCTTGGATCCAGATACGCAGTATTTT.

V is TRBV27 and J is TRBJ2-7; 13 positions agree with TRBD2. The CDR3 covers 16 residues. J was trimmed by 2 bases and V by 3 bases; bases with no gene match: 4. From germline, CDR1 is MNHEY and CDR2 SMNVEV (reference sequence). The CDR3 DNA sequence: TGTGCCAGCAGTTTCGGGACTAGCGGGATCCCCTACGAGCAGTACTTC. Translated: CASSFGTSGIPYEQYF.

Here the CDR3 reads CASSGRTYGPDTQYF. The CDR3 DNA follows: TGTGCCAGCAGCGGCCGGACCTACGGCCCAGATACGCAGTATTTT. This sequence joins TRBV9 and TRBJ2-3; D not certain. Germline loops: CDR1 SGDLS, CDR2 YYNGEE. V was shortened by 3 bases and J by 4 bases, with 15 bases between the two germline ends. The CDR3 extends over 15 amino acids.

This clone appeared a single time. This chain uses TRBV7-9 with TRBJ2-1, with TRBD2 identical over 12 bases. The CDR3 runs to 19 residues. V trimming: 11 bases; J trimming: 8 bases; junction bases outside the gene matches: 25. Looked up from germline, CDR1 is SEHNR and CDR2 is FQNEAQ (reference sequence). CDR3 sequence (DNA): TGTGCCTTTCGGATACTGCCTAGCGGGAGGGCCCCCCTTACGGATGAGCAGTTCTTC. It encodes CAFRILPSGRAPLTDEQFF.

V is TRBV2 and J is TRBJ1-1; no clear D gene. Trimming took 3 bases from V and 1 from J, leaving 15 bases between them. The CDR3 totals 16 residues. Looked up from germline, CDR1 is SNHLY and CDR2 is FYNNEI. CDR3 residues: CASSDPGLVKNTEAFF. The CDR3 DNA is TGTGCCAGCAGTGATCCAGGCCTCGTAAAGAACACTGAAGCTTTCTTT.

The V gene is TRBV29-1, the J gene TRBJ1-2; TRBD1 might be the D (6 bases). Germline V gene lookup returns CDR1 SQVTM and CDR2 ANQGSEA. CDR3 length equals 13 residues. V shed 1 base and J shed 11 bases, with 17 bases lying between them. CDR3 protein: CSVEGNPNRVYTF. CDR3 DNA sequence: TGCAGCGTTGAAGGGAATCCGAACAGGGTATACACCTTC.

The rearrangement links TRBV28 to TRBJ1-5; weak D call: TRBD1 (6 bases). Between the trimmed V and J ends, which lost 8 bases and 0 bases, there was a span of 23 bases. Germline CDR1 and CDR2: MDHEN and SYDVKM. The CDR3 length is 18 residues. CDR3 amino acids: CASFPRGPQYYSNQPQHF. The CDR3 DNA sequence: TGTGCCAGCTTTCCACGGGGGCCCCAATACTATAGCAATCAGCCCCAGCATTTT.

CDR3 loop: CASSLEGAEGYTF. CDR3 DNA: TGTGCCAGCAGTTTGGAGGGGGCAGAAGGCTACACCTTC. This chain connects TRBV27 to TRBJ1-2; 7 bases fit TRBD1. Trimming removed 3 bases from V and 8 bases from J; junction bases left unmatched: 6. Germline V gene lookup returns CDR1 MNHEY and CDR2 SMNVEV (reference sequence). The CDR3 covers 13 residues.

The rearrangement links TRBV6-5 to TRBJ1-3; 9 bases fit TRBD1. CDR3 length: 15 amino acids. J lost 2 bases, V lost 5 bases, and 4 bases had no gene match. CDR1 is MNHEY, CDR2 SVGAGI, per germline. CDR3 nucleotide sequence: TGTGCCAGCAGTCAAGACAGGGGGACTGGAAACACCATATATTTT. Translating gives CASSQDRGTGNTIYF.

This chain uses TRBV19 with TRBJ1-1; unclear D gene. Germline V gives CDR1 LNHDA, CDR2 SQIVND (reference sequence). V lost 1 base and J 0 bases, leaving 9 bases between the germline ends. The CDR3 covers 15 residues. CDR3 loop: CASSIVGDMNTEAFF. In DNA form, the CDR3 reads TGTGCCAGTAGTATAGTGGGCGATATGAACACTGAAGCTTTCTTT. Variable domain in full (rest from reference TRBV19 and TRBJ1-1): DGGITQSPKYLFRKEGQNVTLSCEQNLNHDAMYWYRQDPGQGLRLIYYSQIVNDFQKGDIAEGYSVSREKKESFPLTVTSAQKNPTAFYLCASSIVGDMNTEAFFGQGTRLTVV.